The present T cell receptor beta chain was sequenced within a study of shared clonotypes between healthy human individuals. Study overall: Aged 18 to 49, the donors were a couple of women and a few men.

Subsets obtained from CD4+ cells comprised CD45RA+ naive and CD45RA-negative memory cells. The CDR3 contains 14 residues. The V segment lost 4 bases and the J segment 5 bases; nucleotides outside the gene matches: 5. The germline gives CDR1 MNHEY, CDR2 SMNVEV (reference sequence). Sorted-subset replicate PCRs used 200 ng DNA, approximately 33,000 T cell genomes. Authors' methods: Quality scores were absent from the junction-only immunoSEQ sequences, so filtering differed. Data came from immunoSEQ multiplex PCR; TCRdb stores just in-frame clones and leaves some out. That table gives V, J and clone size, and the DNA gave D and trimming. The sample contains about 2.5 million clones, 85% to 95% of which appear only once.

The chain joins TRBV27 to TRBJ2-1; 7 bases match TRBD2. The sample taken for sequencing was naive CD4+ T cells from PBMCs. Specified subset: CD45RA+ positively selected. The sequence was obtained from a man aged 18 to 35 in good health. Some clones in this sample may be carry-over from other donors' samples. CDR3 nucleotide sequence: TGTGCCAGCAGTTACCTAGCGGATAACAATGAGCAGTTCTTC. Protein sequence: CASSYLADNNEQFF.